The 30 T cell receptor beta chains below were found in one sample sequenced in a study of shared clonotypes between healthy human individuals. The repertoire was sequenced with immunoSEQ multiplex PCR; TCRdb's copy has only in-frame clones and lacks some. In the table there are a few million clones, approximately 90% of which are singletons. The sequenced sample was naive CD4+ T cells from PBMCs. Subset described: CD45RA+ positively selected. Source of these receptors: a man aged 18 to 29 in good health. Some clones in this sample may be carry-over from other donors' samples.

As DNA, the CDR3 is TGTGCCTGGAGCCCCTACCGGGACAGTTTGTTGAATGAGCAGTTCTTC. Amino acid sequence: CAWSPYRDSLLNEQFF. The chain couples TRBV30 to TRBJ2-1, with 7 bases matching TRBD1. Germline trimming cut 3 bases from V and 7 bases from J; bases unmatched to any gene: 15. Germline loops: CDR1 GTSNPN, CDR2 SVGIG (reference sequence). The CDR3 loop spans 16 amino acids.

Worth noting for this clone: The same CDR3 also results from other DNA sequences found in this sample. The rearrangement joins TRBV7-3 to TRBJ2-1, with TRBD2 matching over 7 bases. V gave up 1 base and J gave up 0 bases; unmatched junction bases: 6. Germline CDR1 SGHTA, CDR2 FQGTGA. The CDR3 is 17 residues long. CDR3 amino acids: CASSLRGGPGSYNEQFF. In nucleotides, the CDR3 is TGTGCCAGCAGCTTAAGGGGAGGGCCCGGCTCCTACAATGAGCAGTTCTTC.

In DNA form, the CDR3 reads TGTGCCAGCAGCCAAAGATCTGGGGATCTGGAGACCCAGTACTTC. This translates into CASSQRSGDLETQYF. This chain links TRBV4-2 with TRBJ2-5; D gene ambiguous. This CDR3 is 15 amino acids long. With 2 bases removed from V and 5 bases from J, the gap between germline ends came to 15 bases. CDR1 is LGHNA and CDR2 is YNFKEQ in the germline V gene.

The chain joins TRBV18 to TRBJ1-5; D perhaps matches TRBD1 (6 bases). Germline loops: CDR1 KGHSH, CDR2 LQKENI. The CDR3 is 16 residues long. V dropped 3 bases and J dropped 4 bases, with 16 bases sitting between them. CDR3 in amino acids: CASSPSGAGINQPQHF. The CDR3 DNA reads as TGTGCCAGCTCACCTTCGGGGGCAGGGATTAATCAGCCCCAGCATTTT.

V usage is TRBV5-8 and J usage is TRBJ1-2; the D gene is possibly TRBD1 (6 bases). This CDR3 is built from 13 residues. V lost 4 bases to trimming and J lost 3 bases, with 10 bases between them. CDR1 SGHTS and CDR2 YDEGEE come from the germline V gene. The CDR3 loop is CASSPGADYGYTF. CDR3 DNA sequence: TGTGCCAGCAGCCCAGGGGCAGACTATGGCTACACCTTC. The complete variable domain, with remaining parts taken from reference TRBV5-8 and TRBJ1-2, reads EAGVTQSPTHLIKTRGQQATLRCSPISGHTSVYWYQQALGLGLQFLLWYDEGEERNRGNFPPRFSGRQFPNYSSELNVNALELEDSALYLCASSPGADYGYTFGSGTRLTVV.

The V gene is TRBV7-8, the J gene TRBJ2-7, with 7 bases that match TRBD2. CDR1 SGHVS and CDR2 FQNEAQ come from the germline V gene. The CDR3 is made up of 13 amino acids. With 5 bases clipped from V and 5 bases from J, the junction kept 6 bases outside the gene matches. The CDR3: CASSRAGNDEQYF. CDR3 DNA: TGTGCCAGCAGCCGAGCGGGAAATGACGAGCAGTACTTC.

The chain employs TRBV5-4 and TRBJ2-1; 7 bases match TRBD1. Germline CDR1 SGHNT, CDR2 YYREEE (reference sequence). The CDR3 length is 14 residues. Trimming at V came to 3 bases and at J to 7 bases, leaving 7 bases not matched to a gene. The CDR3: CASSSTGLGNEQFF. CDR3 bases: TGTGCCAGCAGCTCGACAGGGCTTGGAAATGAGCAGTTCTTC.

As for this clone: Within the sample, other DNA sequences also encode this same CDR3. V is TRBV20-1 and J is TRBJ2-7; no clear D. V was pared by 6 bases and J by 4 bases, with 7 bases between. The CDR3 extends over 10 amino acids. The germline gives CDR1 DFQATT, CDR2 SNEGSKA (reference sequence). CDR3 protein: CSAPLYEQYF. Written as DNA, the CDR3 is TGCAGTGCCCCCCTTTACGAGCAGTACTTC.

This clone was seen a few times. V gene TRBV7-2 combines with J gene TRBJ1-5; D is undetermined. V lost 3 bases, J lost 4 bases, and 7 bases lay in between. The CDR3 loop spans 13 amino acids. The V gene's germline CDR1 is SGHTA and CDR2 FQGNSA. CDR3 sequence (DNA): TGTGCCAGCAGCTTCGGGTTAAATCAGCCCCAGCATTTT. This translates into CASSFGLNQPQHF.

About this clone: The same CDR3 is also encoded by other DNA sequences in this sample. V and J are TRBV5-1 and TRBJ1-5, with D hard to call. Germline V CDR1 and CDR2: SGHRS, YFSETQ. The CDR3 contains 14 residues. V dropped 0 bases and J dropped 3 bases, with 7 bases sitting between them. CDR3 in DNA: TGCGCCAGCAGCTTGGAAGGATCCAATCAGCCCCAGCATTTT. Its translation is CASSLEGSNQPQHF.

The genes are TRBV7-2 and TRBJ2-7; no definite D call. Trimming pared 5 bases from V and 3 bases from J, leaving 11 bases between. The CDR3 is made up of 13 amino acids. CDR1 and CDR2 (germline): SGHTA, FQGNSA. The CDR3 reads CASSHSPSYEQYF. CDR3 nucleotides: TGTGCCAGCAGCCACAGCCCAAGCTACGAGCAGTACTTC.

The V gene is TRBV12-2, the J gene TRBJ2-7. TRBV12-2 counts as a pseudogene. The CDR3 totals 13 residues. This CDR3 reads CASRFQRGVEQYF. CDR3 DNA: TGTGCAAGTCGCTTTCAGAGGGGTGTGGAGCAGTACTTC.

The V and J genes are TRBV29-1 and TRBJ2-5; D call uncertain. The CDR3 loop spans 13 amino acids. Germline values: CDR1 SQVTM, CDR2 ANQGSEA. Trimming took off 4 bases at V and 4 bases at J, with 13 bases between the two ends. The DNA for the CDR3 is TGCAGCGTTGGTACGGTCTTGATAGAGACCCAGTACTTC. Residues: CSVGTVLIETQYF.

Worth noting for this clone: The same CDR3 is also encoded by other DNA sequences in this sample. This chain uses TRBV5-1 with TRBJ2-1, with D tentatively TRBD1 (6 bases). Trimming removed 0 bases from V and 2 bases from J, with 9 bases in between. The CDR3 is made up of 15 amino acids. Germline-derived CDR1 and CDR2 are SGHRS and YFSETQ. The CDR3 DNA reads as TGCGCCAGCAGCTTGGGAGAGGGGGCCTACAATGAGCAGTTCTTC. Translated, it gives CASSLGEGAYNEQFF. The full variable domain, completed using reference TRBV5-1 and TRBJ2-1, is KAGVTQTPRYLIKTRGQQVTLSCSPISGHRSVSWYQQTPGQGLQFLFEYFSETQRNKGNFPGRFSGRQFSNSRSEMNVSTLELGDSALYLCASSLGEGAYNEQFFGPGTRLTVL.

The V gene is TRBV5-1, the J gene TRBJ1-1; D is undetermined. The CDR3 spans 15 residues. Looked up from germline, CDR1 is SGHRS and CDR2 is YFSETQ. V lost 4 bases to trimming and J lost 5 bases, with 18 bases between them. CDR3 protein: CASSPGVGTRTEAFF. The CDR3 region has the DNA TGCGCCAGCAGCCCCGGTGTCGGCACACGGACTGAAGCTTTCTTT. The full variable domain, completed using reference TRBV5-1 and TRBJ1-1, is KAGVTQTPRYLIKTRGQQVTLSCSPISGHRSVSWYQQTPGQGLQFLFEYFSETQRNKGNFPGRFSGRQFSNSRSEMNVSTLELGDSALYLCASSPGVGTRTEAFFGQGTRLTVV.

The chain links TRBV5-5 to TRBJ2-3, with D hard to call. Trimming took 4 bases from V and 5 from J, leaving 14 bases between them. The CDR3 has 14 amino acids. From germline, CDR1 is SGHKS and CDR2 YYEKEE (reference sequence). The CDR3 loop is CASSHGRAVDTQYF. The CDR3 bases are TGTGCCAGCAGCCATGGCCGAGCTGTAGATACGCAGTATTTT.

The rearrangement joins TRBV20-1 to TRBJ1-1; D unclear. Trimming cost V 5 bases and J 1 base, with 5 bases left between them. The germline gives CDR1 DFQATT, CDR2 SNEGSKA (reference sequence). The CDR3 is 11 amino acids. The CDR3 region is CSAHQNTEAFF. The CDR3 DNA reads as TGCAGTGCTCATCAGAACACTGAAGCTTTCTTT.

This chain uses TRBV4-2 with TRBJ2-3, with 11 bases matching TRBD2. Germline-derived CDR1 and CDR2 are LGHNA and YNFKEQ. This CDR3 is built from 16 residues. J lost 6 bases, V lost 0 bases, and 5 bases had no gene match. In DNA form, the CDR3 reads TGTGCCAGCAGCCAAGATCTTACTAGCGGGAGTGATACGCAGTATTTT. Protein product: CASSQDLTSGSDTQYF.

In this sample, this clone turned up once. The genes are TRBV28 and TRBJ2-3; perhaps TRBD2 as D (6 bases). V was shortened by 8 bases and J by 7 bases, with 13 bases between the two germline ends. Germline CDR1 and CDR2: MDHEN and SYDVKM. CDR3 length equals 12 residues. DNA of the CDR3: TGTGCCAGCGCGACTAGTTCTTATACGCAGTATTTT. Residues: CASATSSYTQYF.

The V and J genes are TRBV12-5 and TRBJ2-5; TRBD2 is a possible D gene (6 bases). The CDR3 runs 15 residues. The V end lost 1 base, the J end lost 5 bases, and 14 bases lay between the germline ends. The germline V gene has CDR1 LGHNT and CDR2 FRNRAP. The CDR3 DNA sequence: TGTGCTAGTGGTTTGGGACTGGGGGGACTCGAGACCCAGTACTTC. Translating it yields CASGLGLGGLETQYF.

The genes are TRBV27 and TRBJ1-1; TRBD1 is a possible D gene (5 bases). Germline CDR1 is MNHEY and CDR2 is SMNVEV (reference sequence). The CDR3 covers 16 residues. With 6 bases removed from V and 0 bases from J, the gap between germline ends came to 17 bases. For the CDR3, the DNA is TGTGCCAGCAGCCGCCGGGCAGGGAACATGAACACTGAAGCTTTCTTT. Translated: CASSRRAGNMNTEAFF.

This clone was found once. The gene calls are TRBV2 and TRBJ1-2; D may be TRBD1 (5 bases). CDR3 length: 13 residues. The germline CDR1 and CDR2 sequences are SNHLY and FYNNEI. Trimming left V 5 bases short and J 8 bases short, with 15 bases between. The CDR3 loop is CASSPRQYTGYTF. The CDR3, as DNA: TGTGCCAGCAGTCCCAGACAGTATACCGGCTACACCTTC.

V is TRBV27 and J is TRBJ2-5, with D perhaps given as TRBD1 or TRBD2 (5 bases each). Germline V lookup: CDR1 MNHEY, CDR2 SMNVEV (reference sequence). This CDR3 region has 14 residues. Trimming removed 5 bases at V and 4 bases at J, with 14 bases between. CDR3 DNA sequence: TGTGCCAGCAGTCGCTGGGATGGGGGAGAGACCCAGTACTTC. Translated, it gives CASSRWDGGETQYF.

This clone was found once. The chain carries TRBV14 and TRBJ2-7; TRBD2 matches at 12 bases. This CDR3 has 15 amino acids. The ends lost 3 bases at V and 7 bases at J; junction bases unmatched: 7. CDR1 is SGHDN and CDR2 is FVKESK in the germline V gene. The CDR3 sequence: CASSHTSGRLGEQYF. The CDR3 bases are TGTGCCAGCAGCCATACTAGCGGGAGGTTGGGGGAGCAGTACTTC.

This clone was seen just once. This same CDR3 is encoded by further DNA sequences in the sample. J is TRBJ2-7 and V is TRBV9; TRBD1 agrees at 9 bases. V lost 3 bases, J lost 3 bases, and 4 bases stayed unmatched. The CDR3 totals 14 residues. CDR1 is SGDLS and CDR2 is YYNGEE in the germline V gene. In DNA form, the CDR3 reads TGTGCCAGCAGCGGAGGACAGGGGAGCTACGAGCAGTACTTC. This translates into CASSGGQGSYEQYF.

This sequence joins TRBV18 and TRBJ2-7, with D unclear. CDR3 size: 13 residues. Trimming took 5 bases from V and 2 from J, leaving 10 bases between them. Germline V lookup: CDR1 KGHSH, CDR2 LQKENI. CDR3 residues: CASSTGPAYEQYF. For the CDR3, the DNA is TGTGCCAGCTCAACCGGACCGGCCTACGAGCAGTACTTC.

The rearrangement links TRBV7-9 to TRBJ2-7, with 9 nucleotides matching TRBD1. The CDR3 is 14 amino acids. The germline gives CDR1 SEHNR, CDR2 FQNEAQ (reference sequence). Trimming at V came to 1 base and at J to 2 bases, leaving 0 bases not matched to a gene. CDR3 amino acids: CASSLDRGPYEQYF. The CDR3 nucleotides are TGTGCCAGCAGCTTAGACAGGGGGCCCTACGAGCAGTACTTC. The complete variable domain, with remaining parts taken from reference TRBV7-9 and TRBJ2-7, reads DTGVSQNPRHKITKRGQNVTFRCDPISEHNRLYWYRQTLGQGPEFLTYFQNEAQLEKSRLLSDRFSAERPKGSFSTLEIQRTEQGDSAMYLCASSLDRGPYEQYFGPGTRLTVT.

This chain links TRBV6-5 with TRBJ2-1, with TRBD2 matching over 12 bases. CDR1 MNHEY and CDR2 SVGAGI come from the germline V gene. The V segment lost 4 bases and the J segment 7 bases; nucleotides outside the gene matches: 8. The CDR3 extends over 16 amino acids. The CDR3 nucleotides read TGTGCCAGCAGTTCCCTAGCGGGAGGGTCTGGGAATGAGCAGTTCTTC. As protein: CASSSLAGGSGNEQFF.

V and J are TRBV4-1 and TRBJ1-5; no definite D call. Germline V CDR1 and CDR2: MGHRA, YSYEKL. The CDR3 length is 15 residues. The V gene lost 0 bases and the J gene lost 8 bases, with 14 bases spanning the gap. The CDR3 DNA reads TGCGCCAGCAGCCAAGAGCCGGACCCGGTAAAGCCCCAGCATTTT. Protein: CASSQEPDPVKPQHF.

The rearrangement uses TRBV19 and TRBJ1-2; TRBD1 is a possible D gene (5 bases). Germline V gives CDR1 LNHDA, CDR2 SQIVND (reference sequence). Trimming removed 5 bases from V and 4 bases from J, with 14 bases in between. The CDR3 is 14 amino acids. The CDR3 nucleotides read TGTGCCAGTAGTCCCCAAGGGGTACCCTATGGCTACACCTTC. Translating gives CASSPQGVPYGYTF.